These 26 T cell receptor beta chains share one sample of origin, sequenced in a study of CD8 T cells in Susac syndrome. After extraction with the RNeasy kit, roughly 0.5 to 1 ug of the RNA was reverse transcribed using random hexamers. TCRdb reanalysed the immunoSEQ multiplex PCR reads using MiXCR and keeps one entry per CDR3 protein. This table holds 150,000 or so distinct CDR3 sequences, around 95% found once. Input material: CD8+ T cells from PBMCs. These receptors were collected from a human donor with multiple sclerosis.

The chain is built from TRBV29-1 and TRBJ2-3, with TRBD1 identical over 8 bases. The CDR3 consists of 19 residues. V trimming: 2 bases; J trimming: 7 bases; junction bases outside the gene matches: 23. Germline values: CDR1 SQVTM, CDR2 ANQGSEA. CDR3 residues: CSVEKMEAGTGGSRYTQYF. The DNA of the CDR3 is TGCAGCGTTGAAAAAATGGAAGCCGGGACAGGAGGATCACGTTATACGCAGTATTTT.

This rearrangement joins TRBV27 to TRBJ1-5, with D possibly matching TRBD1 (6 bases). The germline gives CDR1 MNHEY, CDR2 SMNVEV (reference sequence). V was clipped by 3 bases and J by 7 bases, with 19 bases between them. The CDR3 spans 16 residues. CDR3 loop: CASSFLPGPQGQPQHF. The CDR3 DNA follows: TGTGCCAGCAGTTTCCTTCCGGGACCCCAGGGGCAGCCCCAGCATTTT.

The CDR3 loop is CSPNPGLAGGPGNIQYF. As DNA, the CDR3 is TGCAGCCCTAACCCCGGACTAGCGGGGGGGCCAGGAAACATTCAGTACTTC. The chain joins TRBV29-1 to TRBJ2-4, with 15 bases fitting TRBD2. The V segment lost 8 bases and the J segment 6 bases; nucleotides outside the gene matches: 14. The CDR3 spans 17 residues. CDR1 is SQVTM and CDR2 is ANQGSEA in the germline V gene.

The V and J genes are TRBV27 and TRBJ2-1; 8 bases line up with TRBD1. J lost 6 bases, V lost 4 bases, and 5 bases had no gene match. The CDR3 has 14 amino acids. Per germline, CDR1 MNHEY and CDR2 SMNVEV (reference sequence). The CDR3 nucleotides read TGTGCCAGCAGTTCCCAGGGGGCGACCAATGAGCAGTTCTTC. This gives the protein CASSSQGATNEQFF.

This clonotype was recorded only once. This chain connects TRBV9 to TRBJ2-2, with TRBD1 matching over 8 bases. V was clipped by 7 bases and J by 0 bases; unmatched bases: 8. The CDR3 sequence is 16 residues long. The V gene's germline CDR1 is SGDLS and CDR2 YYNGEE. CDR3 sequence reads: CASGIDRGANTGELFF. The CDR3, as DNA: TGTGCCAGCGGGATCGACAGGGGCGCGAACACCGGGGAGCTGTTTTTT.

The rearrangement links TRBV4-1 to TRBJ1-4, with a weak D call TRBD1 (5 bases). The V gene lost 1 base and the J gene lost 7 bases, with 13 bases spanning the gap. This CDR3 is built from 15 residues. Germline loops: CDR1 MGHRA, CDR2 YSYEKL. The CDR3 coding sequence is TGCGCCAGCAGCCAAGCTCAGGGCGGCGGTGAAAAACTGTTTTTT. It specifies CASSQAQGGGEKLFF.

CDR3 region: CASSPLGGGTDTQYF. The CDR3 coding sequence is TGTGCCAGCAGCCCGCTCGGGGGGGGCACAGATACGCAGTATTTT. The chain couples TRBV7-9 to TRBJ2-3, with 8 bases fitting TRBD2. Germline CDR1 is SEHNR and CDR2 is FQNEAQ (reference sequence). The trim removed 5 bases at V and 1 base at J, leaving 5 bases unmatched. CDR3 size: 15 residues.

The rearrangement links TRBV13 to TRBJ1-2; no definite D call. The germline gives CDR1 PRHDT, CDR2 FYEKMQ (reference sequence). CDR3 length equals 16 residues. The V end lost 6 bases, the J end lost 3 bases, and 20 bases lay between the germline ends. The CDR3 nucleotides read TGTGCCAGCAGTTCCCTTAGGGCCTCCGGGGACTATGGCTACACCTTC. Its translation: CASSSLRASGDYGYTF. Using reference TRBV13 and TRBJ1-2 for the parts outside the CDR3, the full variable domain is AAGVIQSPRHLIKEKRETATLKCYPIPRHDTVYWYQQGPGQDPQFLISFYEKMQSDKGSIPDRFSAQQFSDYHSELNMSSLELGDSALYFCASSSLRASGDYGYTFGSGTRLTVV.

The chain uses TRBV5-1 and TRBJ2-1; no definite D call. Germline assignment: CDR1 SGHRS and CDR2 YFSETQ. The CDR3 is 14 residues long. V was clipped by 1 base and J by 2 bases, with 7 bases between them. The DNA of the CDR3 is TGCGCCAGCAGCTTGTTAGGGACCTACAATGAGCAGTTCTTC. It codes for CASSLLGTYNEQFF.

V usage is TRBV6-6 and J usage is TRBJ1-2; 9 nucleotides line up with TRBD1. The CDR3 has 14 residues. Losses at the gene ends were 7 bases for V and 1 base for J; bases not matched to a gene: 4. CDR1 is MNHNY, CDR2 SVGAGI, per germline (reference sequence). For the CDR3, the DNA is TGTGCCAGCACCTTGACAGGGGGTAACTATGGCTACACCTTC. Its translation: CASTLTGGNYGYTF.

The V gene is TRBV7-9, the J gene TRBJ1-2, with D possibly matching TRBD1 (5 bases). Germline V gives CDR1 SEHNR, CDR2 FQNEAQ (reference sequence). Trimming shortened V by 7 bases and J by 5 bases, and 17 bases separated the two germline ends. The CDR3 has 14 amino acids. This CDR3 reads CASKETDGAYGYTF. The CDR3 DNA is TGTGCCAGCAAAGAGACAGACGGGGCTTATGGCTACACCTTC.

This clonotype appeared a few times. V usage is TRBV9 and J usage is TRBJ1-2; D call uncertain. The CDR3 has 11 residues. The germline gives CDR1 SGDLS, CDR2 YYNGEE. The V and J ends lost 3 bases and 7 bases respectively, with 7 bases between them. The CDR3 spells CASSEGSGYTF. DNA for the CDR3: TGTGCCAGCAGCGAGGGTAGTGGCTACACCTTC.

In its sample, this clonotype was seen once. CDR3 loop: CASSQGWFRTDTQYF. Here the CDR3 DNA reads TGTGCCAGCAGCCAAGGGTGGTTTCGCACAGATACGCAGTATTTT. The chain is built from TRBV14 and TRBJ2-3, with unresolved D. CDR3 size: 15 residues. Germline CDR1 and CDR2: SGHDN and FVKESK. V lost 1 base to trimming and J lost 1 base, with 9 bases between them.

The chain uses TRBV5-1 and TRBJ1-5; D unclear. The CDR3 is made up of 13 amino acids. Germline CDR1 reads SGHRS; CDR2 reads YFSETQ. Between the trimmed V and J ends, which lost 4 bases and 6 bases, there was a span of 11 bases. In nucleotides, the CDR3 is TGCGCCAGCAGCGAGAATCTTAGTCAGCCCCAGCATTTT. Translated: CASSENLSQPQHF.

This CDR3 reads CSKGTERGEQFF. For the CDR3, the DNA is TGCAGCAAAGGAACTGAGCGAGGTGAGCAGTTCTTC. This chain uses TRBV29-1 with TRBJ2-1; no firm D call. This CDR3 is 12 amino acids long. From germline, CDR1 is SQVTM and CDR2 ANQGSEA. V was trimmed by 8 bases and J by 9 bases, leaving 17 bases between them.

The V and J genes are TRBV4-1 and TRBJ2-1; D ambiguous. V was shortened by 0 bases and J by 0 bases, with 9 bases between the two germline ends. The CDR3 length is 16 residues. Germline V lookup: CDR1 MGHRA, CDR2 YSYEKL. DNA of the CDR3: TGCGCCAGCAGCCAAGATAGCTCAGGCTCCTACAATGAGCAGTTCTTC. This gives the protein CASSQDSSGSYNEQFF.

The chain combines TRBV29-1 with TRBJ2-3; TRBD2 agrees at 12 bases. The V gene end was trimmed by 2 bases and the J gene end by 5 bases; junction bases not matched to a gene: 5. The CDR3 has 15 amino acids. Germline CDR1 SQVTM, CDR2 ANQGSEA. CDR3 nucleotide sequence: TGCAGCGTTGAATGGACTAGCGGGGTTGGAGATACGCAGTATTTT. Translation gives CSVEWTSGVGDTQYF.

This sequence joins TRBV6-5 and TRBJ1-5; tentative D call: TRBD1 (5 bases). This CDR3 spans 12 amino acids. Trimming took 9 bases from V and 12 from J, leaving 18 bases between them. Germline V gene data show CDR1 as MNHEY and CDR2 as SVGAGI. The CDR3 protein is CASSPGPEHQHF. The CDR3 DNA reads as TGTGCCAGTTCCCCGGGGCCCGAGCACCAGCATTTT.

The chain couples TRBV2 to TRBJ2-7; D unclear. V was trimmed by 6 bases and J by 3 bases, leaving 3 bases between them. Per germline, CDR1 SNHLY and CDR2 FYNNEI. This CDR3 has 10 amino acids. The CDR3: CASRDYEQYV. CDR3 bases: TGTGCCAGCAGGGACTACGAGCAGTACGTC.

J is TRBJ1-4 and V is TRBV29-1; no firm D call. Germline CDR1 is SQVTM and CDR2 is ANQGSEA. The CDR3 consists of 12 residues. The CDR3 sequence: CSGWGSNEKLFF. CDR3 sequence (DNA): TGCAGTGGCTGGGGTTCTAATGAAAAACTGTTTTTT.

CDR3 nucleotides: TGTGCCTGGAGTGTACGGGGGCCCAAAAACATTCAGTACTTC. Protein: CAWSVRGPKNIQYF. V gene TRBV30 combines with J gene TRBJ2-4; either TRBD1 or TRBD2 may supply D (6 bases each). Germline values: CDR1 GTSNPN, CDR2 SVGIG (reference sequence). The germline V and J ends were trimmed by 0 bases and 2 bases, with 8 bases remaining between them. The CDR3 loop spans 14 amino acids.

This rearrangement joins TRBV12-5 to TRBJ2-6; D is unresolved. Germline CDR1 is LGHNT and CDR2 is FRNRAP. This CDR3 is 16 amino acids long. With 0 bases removed from V and 4 bases from J, the gap between germline ends came to 10 bases. The CDR3 DNA reads TGTGCTAGTGGTTTGGTATTAGGGTCCGGGGCCAACGTCCTGACTTTC. Amino acid sequence: CASGLVLGSGANVLTF.

The chain joins TRBV29-1 to TRBJ2-7; D not resolved. Germline V CDR1 and CDR2: SQVTM, ANQGSEA. This CDR3 region has 12 residues. The CDR3 nucleotides read TGCGTTGCTCGTGGTGGCGAGCACGAGCAGTACTTC. Protein sequence: CVARGGEHEQYF.

In this sample, this clonotype turned up a few times. This sequence joins TRBV18 and TRBJ2-7; D ambiguous. CDR3 length equals 12 residues. The germline V gene has CDR1 KGHSH and CDR2 LQKENI. With 3 bases removed from V and 3 bases from J, the gap between germline ends came to 6 bases. The CDR3 reads CASSPLGYEQYF. For the CDR3, the DNA is TGTGCCAGCTCACCCTTAGGCTACGAGCAGTACTTC.

The rearrangement links TRBV12-3 or TRBV12-4 to TRBJ1-6; possible D gene TRBD1, 5 bases. Trimming removed 6 bases from V and 9 bases from J, with 21 bases in between. The CDR3 spans 16 residues. The CDR3 spells CASSPPGGQGGSPLHF. Here the CDR3 DNA reads TGTGCCAGCAGCCCTCCCGGCGGGCAGGGTGGTTCACCCCTCCACTTT.

CDR3 in DNA: TGCAGTGCTCCCGCGGTCGGGAGGACCTACAATGAGCAGTTCTTC. Protein product: CSAPAVGRTYNEQFF. This sequence joins TRBV20-1 and TRBJ2-1; 7 nucleotides match TRBD2. Germline-derived CDR1 and CDR2 are DFQATT and SNEGSKA (reference sequence). The V gene end was trimmed by 5 bases and the J gene end by 2 bases; junction bases not matched to a gene: 9. The CDR3 is 15 amino acids.